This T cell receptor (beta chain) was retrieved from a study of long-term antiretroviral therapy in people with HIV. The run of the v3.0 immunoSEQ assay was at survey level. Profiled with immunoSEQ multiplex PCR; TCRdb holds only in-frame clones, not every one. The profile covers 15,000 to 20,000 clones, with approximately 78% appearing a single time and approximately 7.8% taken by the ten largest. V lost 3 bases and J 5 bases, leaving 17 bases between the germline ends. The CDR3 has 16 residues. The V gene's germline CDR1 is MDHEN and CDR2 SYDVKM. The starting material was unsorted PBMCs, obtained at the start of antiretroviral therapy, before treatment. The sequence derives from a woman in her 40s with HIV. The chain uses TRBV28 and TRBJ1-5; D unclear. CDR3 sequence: CASSFTGMIRDQPQHF. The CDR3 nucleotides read TGTGCCAGCAGTTTTACGGGGATGATTCGGGATCAGCCCCAGCATTTT.